One sample yielded the 5 T cell receptor beta chains listed below, sequenced in a study of blood T cell repertoires in COVID-19. The assay was immunoSEQ multiplex PCR, and TCRdb's table has in-frame clones only and misses some. In the table there are fewer than 300,000 clones, 70% to 90% of which are singletons. The material sequenced was PBMCs or T cells enriched from blood (not recorded which). The receptors were gathered from a woman aged 25-40 years who had recovered from COVID-19.

The gene calls are TRBV7-2 and TRBJ2-7; TRBD2 agrees at 8 bases. The CDR3 is 15 amino acids. J lost 0 bases, V lost 6 bases, and 7 bases had no gene match. From germline, CDR1 is SGHTA and CDR2 FQGNSA. CDR3 bases: TGTGCCAGCAGTCCTAGCGGGTCTTACTCCTACGAGCAGTACTTC. Translation gives CASSPSGSYSYEQYF.

This chain links TRBV11-3 with TRBJ2-7; D remains ambiguous. Germline lookup yields CDR1 SGHNT and CDR2 YENEEA. This CDR3 has 14 amino acids. Trimming took 5 bases from V and 0 from J, leaving 11 bases between them. CDR3 sequence (DNA): TGTGCCAGCAGCCCTAACCAGGCCTCCTACGAGCAGTACTTC. This codes for CASSPNQASYEQYF.

The rearrangement uses TRBV28 and TRBJ2-5; D remains ambiguous. Trimming removed 5 bases at V and 4 bases at J, with 20 bases between. The CDR3 contains 16 residues. Germline lookup yields CDR1 MDHEN and CDR2 SYDVKM. The CDR3 DNA reads as TGTGCCAGCAGTCCCCTCGAGTACGGGTTGACAGAGACCCAGTACTTC. Translation gives CASSPLEYGLTETQYF.

The chain couples TRBV7-9 to TRBJ1-6; D is possibly TRBD1 (6 bases). The V and J ends lost 5 bases and 7 bases respectively, with 12 bases between them. The CDR3 is 14 residues long. The germline CDR1 and CDR2 sequences are SEHNR and FQNEAQ (reference sequence). The CDR3 nucleotides read TGTGCCAGCAGCCCAACAGGGATAAATTCACCCCTCCACTTT. This codes for CASSPTGINSPLHF.

The rearrangement links TRBV20-1 to TRBJ1-2, with 7 bases identical to TRBD1. In germline, CDR1 is DFQATT, CDR2 SNEGSKA (reference sequence). This CDR3 has 13 residues. V lost 3 bases, J lost 7 bases, and 8 bases stayed unmatched. Here the CDR3 DNA reads TGCAGTGCTAGTCAACAGGGGACGGGTGGCTACACCTTC. Translating gives CSASQQGTGGYTF.